Listed below are T cell receptor beta chains from one sample, sequenced in a study of blood T cell repertoires in COVID-19. TCRdb's table, derived via immunoSEQ multiplex PCR, lists solely in-frame clones and lacks some. This sample carries hundreds of thousands of clones, approximately 89% of them seen once, and the ten largest clones take roughly 4%. What was sequenced was PBMCs or T cells enriched from blood (not recorded which). These receptors were obtained from a woman in her 30s with acute COVID-19. CDR3s include the opening cysteine and the closing phenylalanine or tryptophan. The D gene is left open where the match is weak. The size field is filled for only some rows; it gives once, few, many or a size class.

>TRBV2|NA|TRBJ1-1|once
TGTGCCAGCAGTGAAACGTGGACCGGGAAATACACTGAAGCTTTCTTT
CASSETWTGKYTEAFF
>TRBV2|TRBD1|TRBJ1-1|NA
TGTGCCAGCAGTAGCAGGGGGAGCATTGAAGCTTTCTTT
CASSSRGSIEAFF
>TRBV2|NA|TRBJ2-4|NA
TGTGCCAGCAGTGAAGCCCGGGGGGCAATCTGGTACTTC
CASSEARGAIWYF
>TRBV7-9|NA|TRBJ2-5|NA
TGTGCCAGCAGCCAGCAAGAGACCCAGTACTTC
CASSQQETQYF
>TRBV7-3|TRBD1|TRBJ1-2|NA
TGTGCCAGCAGCCAGGGGGCAGGCTATGGCTACACCTTC
CASSQGAGYGYTF
>TRBV19|TRBD2|TRBJ2-1|NA
TGTGCCAGTAGTATAGGGACTAGCTCCTTCAATGAGCAGTTCTTC
CASSIGTSSFNEQFF
>TRBV7-9|NA|TRBJ2-4|NA
TGTGCCAGCAGCTTCGAAGCGGTAGCCAAAAACATTCAGTACTTC
CASSFEAVAKNIQYF
>TRBV4-1|NA|TRBJ2-7|NA
TGCGCCAGCAGCCCATTGGGCGGGACCGGCGAGCAGTACTTC
CASSPLGGTGEQYF
>TRBV5-4|TRBD1|TRBJ1-2|NA
TGTGCCAGCAGCTTGGATTGGACAGGGAAGTTCGGCTACACCTTC
CASSLDWTGKFGYTF
>TRBV10-3|TRBD2|TRBJ2-1|NA
TGTGCCATCAGTGAGAGGGCTAGCGGGGGCTATGAGCAGTTCTTC
CAISERASGGYEQFF
>TRBV7-8|TRBD1|TRBJ1-4|NA
TGTGCCAGCAGCGGAGGACAGGTCGCAACTAATGAAAAACTGTTTTTT
CASSGGQVATNEKLFF